Listed below are T cell receptor beta chains from one sample, sequenced in a study of OX40 agonist ivuxolimab in advanced cancers. Produced via immunoSEQ multiplex PCR; TCRdb's table is partial and in-frame only. The sample records about 75,000 clones, 70% to 90% being singletons. This specimen consisted of CD4+ or CD8+ T cells sorted from blood, obtained in a trial of the OX40 agonist ivuxolimab. These receptors were taken from an adult with an advanced solid tumor such as melanoma, head and neck, liver or kidney cancer. Both conserved end residues are part of each CDR3. A D gene is named only where the DNA matches it firmly. Expanded clones get a size class; other rows say once, few or many, or leave the size out.

j_call: TRBJ1-4
d_call: TRBD1
clone_size: NA
v_call: TRBV10-3
cdr3_aa: CAISLQGEKLFF
cdr3_nt: TGTGCCATCAGTTTACAGGGGGAAAAACTGTTTTTT

j_call: TRBJ2-3
d_call: TRBD1
clone_size: NA
v_call: TRBV25-1
cdr3_aa: CASSDPATGGNTDTQYF
cdr3_nt: TGTGCCAGCAGTGATCCAGCGACAGGGGGAAACACAGATACGCAGTATTTT

j_call: TRBJ1-1
d_call: NA
clone_size: NA
v_call: TRBV5-4
cdr3_aa: CASSLGTGDSEAFF
cdr3_nt: TGTGCCAGCAGCTTGGGGACGGGGGATAGTGAAGCTTTCTTT

j_call: TRBJ1-2
d_call: TRBD1
clone_size: NA
v_call: TRBV7-2
cdr3_aa: CASSSRTGGAHGYTF
cdr3_nt: TGTGCCAGCAGCTCCCGGACAGGGGGCGCCCATGGCTACACCTTC

j_call: TRBJ2-1
d_call: NA
clone_size: NA
v_call: TRBV9
cdr3_aa: CASSPVQRGTYNEQFF
cdr3_nt: TGTGCCAGCAGCCCGGTTCAGAGGGGGACCTACAATGAGCAGTTCTTC

j_call: TRBJ1-6
d_call: TRBD1
clone_size: NA
v_call: TRBV5-6
cdr3_aa: CASSFRGAYNSPLHF
cdr3_nt: TGTGCCAGCAGCTTCAGGGGGGCCTATAATTCACCCCTCCACTTT

j_call: TRBJ1-3
d_call: NA
clone_size: NA
v_call: TRBV7-9
cdr3_aa: CASSLRGAGNTIYF
cdr3_nt: TGTGCCAGCAGCTTAAGAGGGGCCGGAAACACCATATATTTT

j_call: TRBJ2-7
d_call: TRBD2
clone_size: NA
v_call: TRBV5-4
cdr3_aa: CASSMRGAHEQYF
cdr3_nt: TGTGCCAGCAGCATGCGGGGGGCCCACGAGCAGTACTTC

j_call: TRBJ2-7
d_call: NA
clone_size: NA
v_call: TRBV7-2
cdr3_aa: CASSLLGYEQYF
cdr3_nt: TGTGCCAGCAGCTTATTGGGGTACGAGCAGTACTTC

j_call: TRBJ2-5
d_call: NA
clone_size: NA
v_call: TRBV7-2
cdr3_aa: CASSFSETQYF
cdr3_nt: TGTGCCAGCAGCTTTTCAGAGACCCAGTACTTC

j_call: TRBJ2-2
d_call: NA
clone_size: NA
v_call: TRBV2
cdr3_aa: CASSDPGELFF
cdr3_nt: TGTGCCAGCAGTGACCCCGGGGAGCTGTTTTTT

j_call: TRBJ2-3
d_call: NA
clone_size: NA
v_call: TRBV7-9
cdr3_aa: CASSLGWGISDTQYF
cdr3_nt: TGTGCCAGCAGCTTAGGATGGGGGATATCAGATACGCAGTATTTT

j_call: TRBJ2-7
d_call: TRBD1
clone_size: NA
v_call: TRBV6-6
cdr3_aa: CASHSRTGRLYEQYF
cdr3_nt: TGTGCCAGCCATAGCCGGACAGGGCGGCTCTACGAGCAGTACTTC

j_call: TRBJ1-2
d_call: NA
clone_size: NA
v_call: TRBV10-3
cdr3_aa: CAISEAGIYGYTF
cdr3_nt: TGTGCCATCAGTGAGGCAGGGATCTATGGCTACACCTTC

j_call: TRBJ2-6
d_call: TRBD1
clone_size: NA
v_call: TRBV2
cdr3_aa: CASGTGWLLGANVLTF
cdr3_nt: TGTGCCAGTGGGACAGGGTGGCTCCTGGGGGCCAACGTCCTGACTTTC

j_call: TRBJ2-3
d_call: TRBD1
clone_size: few
v_call: TRBV6-5
cdr3_aa: CASSLQGTDTQYF
cdr3_nt: TGTGCCAGCAGCTTACAGGGGACGGATACGCAGTATTTT

j_call: TRBJ2-5
d_call: NA
clone_size: NA
v_call: TRBV6-5
cdr3_aa: CASSFGQRVQETQYF
cdr3_nt: TGTGCCAGCAGTTTCGGACAGAGAGTACAAGAGACCCAGTACTTC

j_call: TRBJ1-1
d_call: NA
clone_size: NA
v_call: TRBV6-5
cdr3_aa: CASRYPGIGTEAFF
cdr3_nt: TGTGCCAGCAGATACCCAGGGATCGGGACTGAAGCTTTCTTT

j_call: TRBJ2-1
d_call: NA
clone_size: NA
v_call: TRBV6-6
cdr3_aa: CASSPQTRILIF
cdr3_nt: TGTGCCAGCAGCCCTCAAACCCGAATCTTGATCTTC

j_call: TRBJ2-3
d_call: NA
clone_size: NA
v_call: TRBV6-5
cdr3_aa: CASSPQGGGTDTQYF
cdr3_nt: TGTGCCAGCAGTCCCCAGGGGGGCGGGACAGATACGCAGTATTTT

j_call: TRBJ1-6
d_call: TRBD1
clone_size: NA
v_call: TRBV2
cdr3_aa: CATTGEYNSPLHF
cdr3_nt: TGTGCCACTACAGGGGAATATAATTCACCCCTCCACTTT

j_call: TRBJ2-1
d_call: NA
clone_size: NA
v_call: TRBV10-3
cdr3_aa: CAIRQGSSSYNEQFF
cdr3_nt: TGTGCCATCAGACAGGGATCCAGCTCCTACAATGAGCAGTTCTTC

j_call: TRBJ2-2
d_call: NA
clone_size: NA
v_call: TRBV28
cdr3_aa: CASSRVTGELFF
cdr3_nt: TGTGCCAGCAGCAGGGTAACCGGGGAGCTGTTTTTT

j_call: TRBJ1-1
d_call: NA
clone_size: NA
v_call: TRBV4-1
cdr3_aa: CASSQEGRPTEAFF
cdr3_nt: TGCGCCAGCAGCCAAGAAGGGCGCCCCACTGAAGCTTTCTTT

j_call: TRBJ2-2
d_call: NA
clone_size: once
v_call: TRBV19
cdr3_aa: CASSGEVNTGELFF
cdr3_nt: TGTGCCAGTTCCGGGGAAGTAAACACCGGGGAGCTGTTTTTT

j_call: TRBJ2-7
d_call: NA
clone_size: NA
v_call: TRBV30
cdr3_aa: CAWNGPPNLYEQYF
cdr3_nt: TGTGCCTGGAACGGACCGCCGAACCTTTACGAGCAGTACTTC

j_call: TRBJ2-3
d_call: NA
clone_size: NA
v_call: TRBV7-3
cdr3_aa: CASSLTWEDTQYF
cdr3_nt: TGTGCCAGCAGCTTAACGTGGGAGGATACGCAGTATTTT

j_call: TRBJ1-4
d_call: TRBD1
clone_size: once
v_call: TRBV6-6
cdr3_aa: CASSYSDRGQEKLFF
cdr3_nt: TGTGCCAGCAGTTACTCGGACAGGGGTCAAGAAAAACTGTTTTTT

j_call: TRBJ2-1
d_call: TRBD2
clone_size: NA
v_call: TRBV11-3
cdr3_aa: CASSRGQWGGTYNEQFF
cdr3_nt: TGTGCCAGCAGCCGTGGTCAATGGGGGGGGACCTACAATGAGCAGTTCTTC

j_call: TRBJ1-2
d_call: NA
clone_size: NA
v_call: TRBV19
cdr3_aa: CASSTGRGYGYTF
cdr3_nt: TGTGCCAGTAGTACTGGACGTGGCTATGGCTACACCTTC

j_call: TRBJ2-3
d_call: TRBD1
clone_size: NA
v_call: TRBV7-2
cdr3_aa: CASFQGVGTDTQYF
cdr3_nt: TGTGCCAGCTTTCAGGGGGTAGGCACAGATACGCAGTATTTT

j_call: TRBJ2-1
d_call: NA
clone_size: NA
v_call: TRBV4-2
cdr3_aa: CASSQDIEQFF
cdr3_nt: TGTGCCAGCAGCCAAGATATTGAGCAGTTCTTC

j_call: TRBJ2-7
d_call: TRBD1
clone_size: NA
v_call: TRBV19
cdr3_aa: CASSSLRDSLYEQYF
cdr3_nt: TGTGCCAGTAGTAGTCTCCGGGACAGCCTCTACGAGCAGTACTTC

j_call: TRBJ1-4
d_call: NA
clone_size: NA
v_call: TRBV5-1
cdr3_aa: CASSFQEGREKLFF
cdr3_nt: TGCGCCAGCAGCTTCCAGGAGGGCAGGGAAAAACTGTTTTTT

j_call: TRBJ2-6
d_call: NA
clone_size: NA
v_call: TRBV6-1
cdr3_aa: CASSESGANVLTF
cdr3_nt: TGTGCCAGCAGTGAATCTGGGGCCAACGTCCTGACTTTC

j_call: TRBJ2-3
d_call: TRBD2
clone_size: NA
v_call: TRBV18
cdr3_aa: CASSQLAGSVDTQYF
cdr3_nt: TGTGCCAGCTCACAACTAGCGGGGAGCGTGGATACGCAGTATTTT

j_call: TRBJ1-1
d_call: NA
clone_size: NA
v_call: TRBV29-1
cdr3_aa: CSVQGLSDTEAFF
cdr3_nt: TGCAGCGTTCAGGGTCTCTCGGACACTGAAGCTTTCTTT

j_call: TRBJ2-3
d_call: NA
clone_size: NA
v_call: TRBV5-1
cdr3_aa: CASSILQGSTDTQYF
cdr3_nt: TGCGCCAGCAGTATACTCCAGGGGAGCACAGATACGCAGTATTTT

j_call: TRBJ2-3
d_call: NA
clone_size: few
v_call: TRBV5-1
cdr3_aa: CASSLDQPSTDTQYF
cdr3_nt: TGCGCCAGCAGCTTGGACCAACCTTCCACAGATACGCAGTATTTT

j_call: TRBJ1-4
d_call: NA
clone_size: NA
v_call: TRBV18
cdr3_aa: CASSPRGQGTTNEKLFF
cdr3_nt: TGTGCCAGCTCACCACGGGGGCAGGGTACAACTAATGAAAAACTGTTTTTT

j_call: TRBJ1-5
d_call: NA
clone_size: NA
v_call: TRBV5-1
cdr3_aa: CASSLDGQNQPQHF
cdr3_nt: TGCGCCAGCAGCTTGGACGGACAGAATCAGCCCCAGCATTTT

j_call: TRBJ2-7
d_call: TRBD1
clone_size: NA
v_call: TRBV19
cdr3_aa: CASTETGGSLKQYF
cdr3_nt: TGTGCCAGTACGGAGACAGGGGGAAGTCTTAAGCAGTACTTC

j_call: TRBJ1-4
d_call: TRBD1
clone_size: NA
v_call: TRBV15
cdr3_aa: CATKGDRVPFGEKLFF
cdr3_nt: TGTGCCACGAAAGGGGACAGGGTCCCGTTCGGGGAAAAACTGTTTTTT

j_call: TRBJ2-3
d_call: NA
clone_size: NA
v_call: TRBV10-3
cdr3_aa: CAISESTPRTSDTQYF
cdr3_nt: TGTGCCATCAGTGAGTCGACACCAAGAACATCAGATACGCAGTATTTT

j_call: TRBJ2-7
d_call: TRBD2
clone_size: NA
v_call: TRBV15
cdr3_aa: CATSNRLAGDEQYF
cdr3_nt: TGTGCCACCAGCAACCGACTAGCTGGGGACGAGCAGTACTTC

j_call: TRBJ2-1
d_call: NA
clone_size: NA
v_call: TRBV5-1
cdr3_aa: CASEPGIGNEQFF
cdr3_nt: TGCGCCAGCGAGCCGGGTATAGGCAATGAGCAGTTCTTC

j_call: TRBJ1-2
d_call: TRBD1
clone_size: NA
v_call: TRBV28
cdr3_aa: CASRSQPGQLPYGYTF
cdr3_nt: TGTGCCAGCAGATCCCAACCGGGACAGCTCCCCTATGGCTACACCTTC